This TCR beta chain stems from a study of identical twins. General study results and limits: Out-of-frame alpha sequences shared by twins were enriched for low generation probability.

Unique molecular identifiers were present on the cDNA, which also gained a universal primer site by template switching. TCRdb re-called the 5' RACE reads with MiXCR, one entry per CDR3 protein. The table records roughly 480,000 distinct CDR3 sequences, about 24% of them present only once. On this clonotype itself: The antigen is undetermined.

The V and J ends lost 1 base and 5 bases respectively, with 6 bases between them. In germline, CDR1 is MDHEN, CDR2 SYDVKM. The CDR3 runs 12 residues. The same specimen was also included in a second study, on T cells expressing NK-cell markers. That paper states: Among CD8+ T cells from about six donors, dominant NKG2C+ clonotypes accounted for about 1.0-7.0%.

What was sequenced was CD4+ T cells sorted from blood. This sequence joins TRBV28 and TRBJ2-7, with D unclear. The receptor was derived from a woman between 18 and 29 years old in good health. The CDR3, as DNA: TGTGCCAGCAGTTTATCTCTGAACGAGCAGTACTTC. Translation gives CASSLSLNEQYF. The full variable domain, in which reference TRBV28 and TRBJ2-7 provide the parts outside the CDR3, is DVKVTQSSRYLVKRTGEKVFLECVQDMDHENMFWYRQDPGLGLRLIYFSYDVKMKEKGDIPEGYSVSREKKERFSLILESASTNQTSMYLCASSLSLNEQYFGPGTRLTVT.